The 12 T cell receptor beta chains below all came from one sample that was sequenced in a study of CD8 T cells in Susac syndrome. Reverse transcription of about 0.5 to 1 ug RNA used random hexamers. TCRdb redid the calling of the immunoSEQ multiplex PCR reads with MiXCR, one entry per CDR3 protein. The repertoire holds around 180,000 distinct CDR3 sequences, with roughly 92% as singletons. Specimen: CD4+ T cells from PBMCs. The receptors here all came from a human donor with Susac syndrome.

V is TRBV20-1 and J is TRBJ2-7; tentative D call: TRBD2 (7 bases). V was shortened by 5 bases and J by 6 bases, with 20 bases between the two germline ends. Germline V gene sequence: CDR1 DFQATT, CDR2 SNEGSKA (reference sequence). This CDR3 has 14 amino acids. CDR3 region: CSAEIRGGPGEQYF. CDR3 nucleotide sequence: TGCAGTGCTGAGATAAGGGGGGGGCCTGGCGAGCAGTACTTC.

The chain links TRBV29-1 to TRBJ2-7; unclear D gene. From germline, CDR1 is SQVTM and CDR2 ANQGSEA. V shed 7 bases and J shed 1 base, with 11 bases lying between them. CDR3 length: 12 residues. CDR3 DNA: TGCAGCGCCCTGGGGTTTTCCTACGAGCAGTACTTC. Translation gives CSALGFSYEQYF.

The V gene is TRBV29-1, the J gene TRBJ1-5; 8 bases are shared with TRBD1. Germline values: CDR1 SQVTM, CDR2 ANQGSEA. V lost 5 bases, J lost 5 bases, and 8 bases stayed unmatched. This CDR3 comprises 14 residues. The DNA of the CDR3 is TGCAGCGTTACCCTTACGACAGGGGATCAGCCCCAGCATTTT. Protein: CSVTLTTGDQPQHF.

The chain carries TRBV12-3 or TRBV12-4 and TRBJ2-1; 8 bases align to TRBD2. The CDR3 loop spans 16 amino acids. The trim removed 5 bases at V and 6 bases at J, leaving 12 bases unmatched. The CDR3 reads CASSRTGGAGANEQFF. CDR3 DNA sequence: TGTGCCAGCAGTAGAACGGGAGGGGCGGGGGCCAATGAGCAGTTCTTC.

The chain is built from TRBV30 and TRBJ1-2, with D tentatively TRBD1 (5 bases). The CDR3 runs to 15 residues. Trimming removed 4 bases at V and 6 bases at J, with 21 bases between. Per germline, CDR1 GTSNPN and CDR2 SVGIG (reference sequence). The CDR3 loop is CAWIRYSGSRNGYTF. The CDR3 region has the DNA TGTGCCTGGATTAGGTATTCAGGGAGTAGGAATGGCTACACCTTC. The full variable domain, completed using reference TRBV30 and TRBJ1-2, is SQTIHQWPATLVQPVGSPLSLECTVEGTSNPNLYWYRQAAGRGLQLLFYSVGIGQISSEVPQNLSASRPQDRQFILSSKKLLLSDSGFYLCAWIRYSGSRNGYTFGSGTRLTVV.

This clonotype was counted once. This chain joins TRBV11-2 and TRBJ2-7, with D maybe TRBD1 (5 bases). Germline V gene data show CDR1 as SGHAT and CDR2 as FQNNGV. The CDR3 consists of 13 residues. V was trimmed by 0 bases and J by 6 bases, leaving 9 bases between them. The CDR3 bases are TGTGCCAGCAGCTTAGATAGGGGCGCCGAGCAGTACTTC. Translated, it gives CASSLDRGAEQYF.

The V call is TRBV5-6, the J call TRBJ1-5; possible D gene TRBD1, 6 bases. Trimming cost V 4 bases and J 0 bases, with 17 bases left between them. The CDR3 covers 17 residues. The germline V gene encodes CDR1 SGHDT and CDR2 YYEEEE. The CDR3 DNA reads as TGTGCCAGCAGCGCAAACTCACACAGGGTTAGCAATCAGCCCCAGCATTTT. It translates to CASSANSHRVSNQPQHF.

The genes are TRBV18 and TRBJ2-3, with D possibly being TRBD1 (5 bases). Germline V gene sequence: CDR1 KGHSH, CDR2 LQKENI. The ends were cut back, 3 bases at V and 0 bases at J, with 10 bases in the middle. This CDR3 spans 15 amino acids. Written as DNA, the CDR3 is TGTGCCAGCTCACCGGGGCAGAGGAGCACAGATACGCAGTATTTT. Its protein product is CASSPGQRSTDTQYF.

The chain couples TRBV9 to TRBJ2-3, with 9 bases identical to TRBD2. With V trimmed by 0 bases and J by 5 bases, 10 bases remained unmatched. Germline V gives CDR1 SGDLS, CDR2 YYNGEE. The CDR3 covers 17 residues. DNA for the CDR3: TGTGCCAGCAGCGTAGGGCGGTCGGCGGGGGGGCAAGATACGCAGTATTTT. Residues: CASSVGRSAGGQDTQYF.

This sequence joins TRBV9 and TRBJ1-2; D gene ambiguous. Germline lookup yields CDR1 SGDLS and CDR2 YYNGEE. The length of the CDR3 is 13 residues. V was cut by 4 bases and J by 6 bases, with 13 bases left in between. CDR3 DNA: TGTGCCAGCAGCATCAGCACACAGAATGGCTACACCTTC. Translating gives CASSISTQNGYTF.

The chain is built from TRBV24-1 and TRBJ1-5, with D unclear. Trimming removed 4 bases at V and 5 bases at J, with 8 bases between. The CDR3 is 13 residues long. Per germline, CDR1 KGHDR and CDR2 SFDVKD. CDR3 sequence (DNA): TGTGCCACCAGTGAGGGCAGTTATCAGCCCCAGCATTTT. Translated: CATSEGSYQPQHF.

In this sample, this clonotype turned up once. This CDR3 reads CAWSRGEETQYF. CDR3 DNA: TGTGCCTGGAGTCGGGGAGAAGAGACCCAGTACTTC. V and J are TRBV30 and TRBJ2-5; D is possibly TRBD2 (5 bases). Germline V lookup: CDR1 GTSNPN, CDR2 SVGIG (reference sequence). The CDR3 covers 12 residues. V lost 2 bases and J lost 3, with 7 bases in between. The variable domain in full, completed from reference TRBV30 and TRBJ2-5, reads SQTIHQWPATLVQPVGSPLSLECTVEGTSNPNLYWYRQAAGRGLQLLFYSVGIGQISSEVPQNLSASRPQDRQFILSSKKLLLSDSGFYLCAWSRGEETQYFGPGTRLLVL.